This T cell receptor (beta chain) was retrieved from a study of beta chain features in type 1 diabetes. Regarding the study as a whole: A greater similarity of naive, central memory and Treg TCRB repertoires was seen among patients than among healthy donors. Type 1 diabetes patients had moderately but significantly shorter TCRB CDR3s in all four CD4+ subsets. cDNA-based sequencing might over-represent cells highly expressing TCR.

The CDR3 has 11 amino acids. Germline CDR1 DFQATT, CDR2 SNEGSKA (reference sequence). V shed 6 bases and J shed 7 bases, with 10 bases lying between them. This clone was picked up a small number of times. Its antigen is still unknown. cDNA synthesis used the whole RNA isolate, giving expressed TCRB sequences. Method: immunoSEQ multiplex PCR; TCRdb's copy keeps in-frame clones and lacks some. The sample lists a few hundred thousand clones; roughly 17% were seen once. What was sequenced was naive CD4+ T cells from blood. The sequence came from a man aged 25-40 years with type 1 diabetes. This sequence joins TRBV20-1 and TRBJ1-5; D gene uncertain. CDR3 region: CSAIQRQPQHF. In nucleotides, the CDR3 is TGCAGTGCCATACAGAGGCAGCCCCAGCATTTT.